The clone carrying this T cell receptor (beta chain) was detected a few times. As yet, its antigen is unknown. This entry comes from a study of T cells in Graves' hyperthyroidism and ophthalmopathy. General study findings and limits: The blood repertoire included most of the expanded thyroid clonotypes above 0.001.

The CDR3 covers 15 residues. Looked up from germline, CDR1 is MDHEN and CDR2 is SYDVKM. V was clipped by 10 bases and J by 3 bases, with 20 bases between them. The TCR beta CDR3 regions underwent amplification using RNA transcripts as the source. Carried out on the TCR CDR3, a first-round RT-PCR used the HTBI primer set. TCRdb used MiXCR to reprocess the multiplex PCR reads, holding one entry per CDR3 protein. In the table there are hundreds of thousands of distinct CDR3 sequences, roughly 13% of which are singletons. The receptor comes from a woman in her thirties with Graves' hyperthyroidism. V gene TRBV28 combines with J gene TRBJ2-3, with no clear D. The specimen was blood. The CDR3 bases are TGTGCCACCCAATTGGGCGGTCTGGGAACAGATACGCAGTATTTT. Translating gives CATQLGGLGTDTQYF.